This T cell receptor beta chain was found in a study of persistence of HIV-infected CD4 T cells (dated by TCRdb to 2020 to 2021). Regarding the complete study: CMV- and HIV-1 Gag-responding CD4+ T cells were isolated from ART-treated individuals so that antigen-driven clonal expansion of HIV-1-infected cells could be examined. Participants had been on suppressive ART for a median of around eight years. Peripheral blood samples of up to roughly 180 mL were taken at multiple time points, with the exception of a couple of participants who underwent leukapheresis at a single time point. The clonality of all cells in each sorted population was measured by TCRbeta sequencing, and the clonality of infected cells was measured by proviral sequencing. For the TCR cluster analysis across participants, fewer than 10 participants were included for CMV and more than five participants for Gag.

Concerning this clone itself: Its antigen specificity is not known. No base-level quality is on record; no much larger clone is a single base apart.

The sample's treatment or condition label, in plain terms: suppressive antiretroviral therapy. A pool of overlapping 15-mer peptides from HIV-1 Gag, at around 1 ug per peptide per mL, was used to stimulate the cells. Nonresponding CD40L-negative CD69-negative CD45RO-high memory CD4+ T cells were sorted as memory populations depleted of antigen-responding cells. Participants were HIV-1-infected adults who started suppressive ART during chronic infection. For at least 4 years, participants had undetectable plasma HIV-1 RNA, below 50 copies/mL. To be included, a participant needed positive CMV serology and a CD4+ T cell count above 400 cells/uL. Before stimulation, PBMCs were isolated using density centrifugation and then depleted of CD8+ T cells. Stimulation of CD8-depleted PBMCs was carried out for 15 to 20 hours with anti-CD28/CD49d costimulation, CD40-blocking antibody and enfuvirtide, to prevent new infections. Cell sorting was done on a Beckman Coulter MoFlo Legacy or XDP sorter, and dead cells were excluded with propidium iodide. The QIAamp DNA Mini Kit was used for genomic DNA extraction from samples above one million cells, and the Quick-DNA Microprep Kit was used otherwise.

The investigation overall reported the following: Only a small number of individuals took part in the study, and the range of antigens tested was limited. Bulk TCR analyses could not be limited to the rare CMV-responding cells that actually contained HIV-1 proviruses. TCR oligoclonality correlated with proviral oligoclonality within the same sorted populations. Degenerate expanded CDR3beta sequences were enriched in antigen-responding cells, suggesting convergent selection of CD4+ responses to CMV and Gag. Significantly lower TCRbeta richness was observed in CMV- and Gag-responding cells than in anti-CD3/anti-CD28-responding cells, and higher oligoclonality was observed in CMV-responding cells than in CD3/CD28-stimulated and Gag-responding cells.

The immunoSEQ hsTCRB assay version 4, run in survey mode, was used to sequence TCRbeta repertoires from genomic DNA. For TCRbeta sequencing, genomic DNA was diluted to 9.5 to 10 ng/uL, with up to 1 ug used per sample. In the original analysis: TCRbeta data were analyzed in ImmunoSeq Analyzer 3.0, with diversity computed on productive nucleotide rearrangements. The improved Chao index was used to estimate lower-bound TCR diversity, and the Gini coefficient was used to estimate clonality using the Immunarch R package. When different nucleotide rearrangements encoded the same CDR3beta amino acid sequence, each rearrangement was treated as a distinct clonotype. TCRbeta sequences significantly enriched in antigen-responding cells relative to anti-CD3/anti-CD28-activated cells were identified by differential abundance analysis. Using predicted peptide-MHC specificity as the basis, GLIPH2 grouped TCRs into clusters, both for each participant individually and for the merged data sets that combined participants. TCRdb limited this immuneACCESS table to in-frame rearrangements with V and J called. A share of clones is missing; checked studies link under half to unresolved V genes, and the rest is unexplained. The DNA gave D and trimming, while V, J and clone size come from that table. The sample contains some 58,000 clones, over 60% of them found a single time. The top ten clonotypes cover 1.5% to 2% of the sample.

The germline V gene encodes CDR1 MDHEN and CDR2 SYDVKM. V lost 5 bases and J lost 0 bases; the stretch between them is 8 bases long. From its cysteine to its phenylalanine, the CDR3 spans 14 amino acids. Only the CDR3 DNA is retained, 42 bases long and in frame from the first base. The clonotype originates from an adult man with HIV who was CMV-seropositive. The starting material was CD4+ T cells sorted from PBMCs after 18-hour stimulation, obtained from a patient who received antiretroviral therapy. What this sample's cell subset or site label stands for: CD40L-CD69- CD45RO-high memory CD4 T cells not responding to Gag peptides. This chain is built from TRBV28 and TRBJ1-5; a confident D gene designation cannot be given. The nucleotide sequence reads TGTGCCAGCAGTGATCCCTATAGCAATCAGCCCCAGCATTTT. Its translation is CASSDPYSNQPQHF.